This T cell receptor beta chain was identified during a study of T cells in Graves' hyperthyroidism and ophthalmopathy. Turning to the study itself: Prior to any treatment, at the point of initial diagnosis, peripheral blood was collected. The study, taken as a whole, reports: Ophthalmopathy was model-predicted a median about 6.7 months pre-onset.

Uncontrolled infections, other autoimmune diseases, pregnancy or lactation led to exclusion of patients. The blood was taken when hyperthyroidism was first diagnosed, before any ophthalmopathy symptoms showed up. As for this clonotype: Its antigen is unknown.

From RNA transcripts, TCR beta CDR3 regions were amplified. Initially, a first-round RT-PCR of the TCR CDR3 employed the HTBI primer set. TCRdb itself ran the multiplex PCR reads through MiXCR, one entry per CDR3 protein. The data show roughly 250,000 distinct CDR3 sequences, roughly 15% seen once. The germline V gene has CDR1 LNHNV and CDR2 YYDKDF (reference sequence). With 0 bases removed from V and 1 base from J, the gap between germline ends came to 9 bases. The CDR3 sequence is 15 residues long. The sequence derives from a middle-aged woman with Graves' hyperthyroidism that later progressed to Graves' ophthalmopathy. Specimen: blood. The rearrangement joins TRBV15 to TRBJ1-1, with D perhaps TRBD1 (5 bases). CDR3 in DNA: TGTGCCACCAGCAGAGATGGACACCCGAACACTGAAGCTTTCTTT. Protein: CATSRDGHPNTEAFF.